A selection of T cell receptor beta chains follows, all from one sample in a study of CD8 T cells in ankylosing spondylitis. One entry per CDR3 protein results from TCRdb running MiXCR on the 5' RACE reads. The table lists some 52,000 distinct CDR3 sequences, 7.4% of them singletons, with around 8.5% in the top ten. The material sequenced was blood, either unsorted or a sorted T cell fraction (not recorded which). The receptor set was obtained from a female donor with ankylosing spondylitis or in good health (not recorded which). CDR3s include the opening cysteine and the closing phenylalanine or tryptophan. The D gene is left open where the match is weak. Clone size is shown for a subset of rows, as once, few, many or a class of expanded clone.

TGTGCCAGCTCACCAACAAGTAACTATGGCTACACCTTC CASSPTSNYGYTF TRBV18 many TRBJ1-2 -
TGTGCCAGCAGTGGACAGGAGAACACTGAAGCTTTCTTT CASSGQENTEAFF TRBV12-3/TRBV12-4 many TRBJ1-1 TRBD1
TGTGCCTGGAGTGTACCCAGTGGCTATGGCTACACCTTC CAWSVPSGYGYTF TRBV30 once TRBJ1-2 -
TGTGCCATCAGTGACCCCGGGACAGGGCGCGGATGGAACACTGAAGCTTTCTTT CAISDPGTGRGWNTEAFF TRBV10-3 many TRBJ1-1 TRBD1
TGTGCCAGCAGCCAAGATGGGACAGTCTATGGCTACACCTTC CASSQDGTVYGYTF TRBV3-1 - TRBJ1-2 TRBD1
TGTGCCAGCAGCTTGGTACAGGGGGATAACTATGGCTACACCTTC CASSLVQGDNYGYTF TRBV5-4 many TRBJ1-2 TRBD1
TGTGCCAGTAGCCGGGACAGTTATGGCTACACCTTC CASSRDSYGYTF TRBV19 many TRBJ1-2 TRBD1
TGTGCCAGCAGTTACGCCTATTCCGAAGGCAATGAGCAGTTCTTC CASSYAYSEGNEQFF TRBV6-5 many TRBJ2-1 -
TGTGCCAGCAGCCGGGCGAGCGAGCCCCAGCATTTT CASSRASEPQHF TRBV3-1 - TRBJ1-5 -
TGTGCCACCAGTGCCACTCCCGACAGGGGTCCAGATACGCAGTATTTT CATSATPDRGPDTQYF TRBV24-1 many TRBJ2-3 TRBD1
TGTGCCAGCAGTTTTGAGGGGGCCAATCAGCCCCAGCATTTT CASSFEGANQPQHF TRBV12-3/TRBV12-4 many TRBJ1-5 TRBD1
TGTGCCAGCAGCACAAGGGGTCCGACTAACTATGGCTACACCTTC CASSTRGPTNYGYTF TRBV6-1 many TRBJ1-2 -
TGCAGTGCTAGGAATAACCAAGGGGAGGGGGCTATAGATACGCAGTATTTT CSARNNQGEGAIDTQYF TRBV20-1 many TRBJ2-3 -
TGTGCCGGGAAACGGGACAGCCTTTCAGAAAAACTGTTTTTT CAGKRDSLSEKLFF TRBV6-1 many TRBJ1-4 TRBD1
TGCAGTGCTAGAGATATAACAGGGTTGTTCTATGGCTACACCTTC CSARDITGLFYGYTF TRBV20-1 many TRBJ1-2 -
TGTGCCAGCTCACCACAGGGAGATCAGCCCCAGCATTTT CASSPQGDQPQHF TRBV18 many TRBJ1-5 -
TGCGCCAGCAGCTCTAGCGGGGGGTTGAGCTCCTACAATGAGCAGTTCTTC CASSSSGGLSSYNEQFF TRBV5-1 few TRBJ2-1 TRBD2
TGTGCCACCAGCAGAGTCCTAATTCTAGCGGAGGCGGGCACCGGGGAGCTGTTTTTT CATSRVLILAEAGTGELFF TRBV15 many TRBJ2-2 TRBD2
TGTGCCAGCAGTTTCGGACAGGGGGCGGCTGAAGCTTTCTTT CASSFGQGAAEAFF TRBV27 many TRBJ1-1 TRBD1
TGCAGTGCTAGACCCTTACTTCGACTAGCGGGGGGCACTGGGGAGACCCAGTACTTC CSARPLLRLAGGTGETQYF TRBV20-1 many TRBJ2-5 TRBD2
TGTGCCAGCAGCGTAGGTACGGCTAGCAATCAGCCCCAGCATTTT CASSVGTASNQPQHF TRBV9 large TRBJ1-5 -
TGTGCCAGCAGTTACTCGACAGCTAATGAAAAACTGTTTTTT CASSYSTANEKLFF TRBV6-2/TRBV6-3 many TRBJ1-4 -
TGCGGTGATTCCCAACCCGGGACTAGACCCTACAATGAGCAGTTCTTC CGDSQPGTRPYNEQFF TRBV20-1 - TRBJ2-1 TRBD2
TGTGCCAGCAGTGAGTCGCTAGCGGGGGCCGGAGATCAAGAGACCCAGTACTTC CASSESLAGAGDQETQYF TRBV2 many TRBJ2-5 TRBD2
TGTGCCAGCAGCCCCACGAACACCGGGGAGCTGTTTTTT CASSPTNTGELFF TRBV7-6 many TRBJ2-2 -
TGTGCCAGCAAATGGACTCAGCTCCTGGGGGATACGCAGTATTTT CASKWTQLLGDTQYF TRBV28 - TRBJ2-3 -
TGTGCCATCAGTGAGCCAGACAGGGCTAACTATGGCTACACCTTC CAISEPDRANYGYTF TRBV10-3 many TRBJ1-2 TRBD1
TGCGCCAGCAGGGAGGGGGATACGCAGTATTTT CASREGDTQYF TRBV5-1 many TRBJ2-3 -
TGCGCCAGCAGTCAATCGATCCGGACAGGGCCTTACACAGATACGCAGTATTTT CASSQSIRTGPYTDTQYF TRBV23-1 many TRBJ2-3 TRBD1
TGCGCCAGCAGCTTGGACAGACCGATCTACGAGCAGTACTTC CASSLDRPIYEQYF TRBV5-1 many TRBJ2-7 -
TGCGCCAGCAGCTTACGGACCCCAGACGAGCAGTACTTC CASSLRTPDEQYF TRBV5-1 many TRBJ2-7 -
TGTGCCAGCAGTTTCGAGACAGGGGGAAAAACTAATGAAAAACTGTTTTTT CASSFETGGKTNEKLFF TRBV11-3 few TRBJ1-4 TRBD1
TGTGCCAGCAGCTTGTCTTGGGGAGGGAGCACAGATACGCAGTATTTT CASSLSWGGSTDTQYF TRBV5-5 many TRBJ2-3 TRBD2
TGTGCCAGCAGCTTGAAATGGCAGGGCGCTGAAGCTTTCTTT CASSLKWQGAEAFF TRBV5-5 - TRBJ1-1 -
TGCAGCGTTAACAGGGGCTTGGTTGAGGAAGCTTTCTTT CSVNRGLVEEAFF TRBV29-1 - TRBJ1-1 TRBD1
TGTGCCAGCAGTCGAATTCTATGGTCAGGCGGGTCTAATGAAAAACTGTTTTTT CASSRILWSGGSNEKLFF TRBV28 - TRBJ1-4 -
TGTGCCAGCAGTTACTTCAGGGGATATGGCTACACCTTC CASSYFRGYGYTF TRBV6-5 many TRBJ1-2 -
TGCGCCAGCAGAGGGGAGGGAAACACTGAAGCTTTCTTT CASRGEGNTEAFF TRBV5-1 many TRBJ1-1 -
TGTGCCAGCAGTTTAGTTCTCGGTGCAGCGGGGGTGAGCACAGATACGCAGTATTTT CASSLVLGAAGVSTDTQYF TRBV28 - TRBJ2-3 TRBD2
TGTGCCAGCAGTTTCCTCTCTAGCGGGCGGAGCTCCTACAATGAGCAGTTCTTC CASSFLSSGRSSYNEQFF TRBV6-5 few TRBJ2-1 TRBD2
TGTGCCAGCAGCCAAGACCTCGGCAGGGGGCATTATGGCTACACCTTC CASSQDLGRGHYGYTF TRBV3-1 many TRBJ1-2 TRBD1
TGTGCCAGCAGCTTAGATGGCAGGGAAGAGACCCAGTACTTC CASSLDGREETQYF TRBV11-3 many TRBJ2-5 -
TGCGCCAGCAGCGGAGGGTCAGGCTATGGCGACACCTTT CASSGGSGYGDTF TRBV5-1 - TRBJ1-2 -
TGTGCCATCAATCCAGGTCCGGGAGACAATGAGCAGTTCTTC CAINPGPGDNEQFF TRBV10-3 many TRBJ2-1 -
TGTGCCAGCTCACAGAGGGGGGAATCCTACAATGAGCAGTTCTTC CASSQRGESYNEQFF TRBV5-5 many TRBJ2-1 -
TGTGCCAGCAGCCCCGGGCCTAGCGGGGCTCAGGGGGACACGCAGTATTTT CASSPGPSGAQGDTQYF TRBV7-6 many TRBJ2-3 TRBD2